The clone carrying this T cell receptor (beta chain) was recorded many times. This record comes from a study of T cells in Graves' hyperthyroidism and ophthalmopathy. Study at large: The initial diagnosis was the point when peripheral blood was collected, ahead of any treatment.

Trimming stripped 5 bases from V and 2 bases from J, with 17 bases between. The CDR3 extends over 17 amino acids. Germline assignment: CDR1 SGHRS and CDR2 YFSETQ. Those patients with uncontrolled infection, other autoimmune disease, pregnancy or lactation were excluded. It was RNA transcripts that yielded the amplified TCR beta CDR3 regions. First-round RT-PCR of the TCR CDR3 relied on the HTBI primer set. Via MiXCR, TCRdb re-called the multiplex PCR reads, giving one row per CDR3 protein. The data show 300,000 to 450,000 distinct CDR3 sequences, about 14% seen once. This chain links TRBV5-1 with TRBJ2-6; D may be TRBD1 (5 bases). Input material: blood. This sequence originates from a woman in her fifties or sixties with Graves' hyperthyroidism. CDR3 region: CASSKQSGFAGANVLTF. CDR3 bases: TGCGCCAGCAGTAAACAATCAGGGTTCGCTGGGGCCAACGTCCTGACTTTC. Drawing the rest from reference TRBV5-1 and TRBJ2-6, the complete variable domain is KAGVTQTPRYLIKTRGQQVTLSCSPISGHRSVSWYQQTPGQGLQFLFEYFSETQRNKGNFPGRFSGRQFSNSRSEMNVSTLELGDSALYLCASSKQSGFAGANVLTFGAGSRLTVL.